The 29 T cell receptor beta chains below come from one sample, sequenced in a study of blood T cells in healthy people across ages. Combining a sample-barcoded 5' primer with a J-beta primer mix, a second PCR ran for 7 to 11 cycles. From the 5' RACE reads, TCRdb called clonotypes with MiXCR, one entry per CDR3 protein. The table lists 1 million or so distinct CDR3 sequences, under 45% of them singletons, with under 20% in the top ten. Source material: blood. All receptors come from a woman between 55 and 75 years old in good health.

V and J are TRBV7-8 and TRBJ2-1, with a possible D match to TRBD1 (6 bases). V gave up 5 bases and J gave up 4 bases, with 15 bases separating them. Germline V gene lookup returns CDR1 SGHVS and CDR2 FQNEAQ. CDR3 length: 15 amino acids. The chain's CDR3 is CASSQGHDLYNEQFF. Written as DNA, the CDR3 is TGTGCCAGCAGCCAGGGACACGACCTGTACAATGAGCAGTTCTTC.

This clonotype was picked up a small number of times. The J gene is TRBJ2-5, the V gene TRBV29-1, with D perhaps TRBD1 or TRBD2 (7 bases each). The CDR3 has 11 residues. V gave up 6 bases and J gave up 8 bases, with 13 bases separating them. Germline CDR1 SQVTM, CDR2 ANQGSEA. The CDR3 is CSVGGGGTQYF. DNA for the CDR3: TGCAGCGTCGGGGGAGGGGGCACCCAGTACTTC.

The rearrangement uses TRBV20-1 and TRBJ2-7; no clear D. Germline V gives CDR1 DFQATT, CDR2 SNEGSKA (reference sequence). V shed 0 bases and J shed 5 bases, with 11 bases lying between them. CDR3 length equals 13 residues. The CDR3 sequence: CSARDLASHEQYF. For the CDR3, the DNA is TGCAGTGCTAGAGATCTTGCATCTCACGAGCAGTACTTC.

This clonotype was found a few times. This chain connects TRBV9 to TRBJ1-2; D call uncertain. Germline V gene lookup returns CDR1 SGDLS and CDR2 YYNGEE. The V end lost 0 bases, the J end lost 4 bases, and 10 bases lay between the germline ends. CDR3 length equals 14 residues. The CDR3 here is CASSVVTETYGYTF. As DNA, the CDR3 is TGTGCCAGCAGCGTAGTAACAGAAACCTATGGCTACACCTTC.

This clonotype occurred once. The junction does not match germline at one end; this may be a read error. The chain is built from TRBV6-2 or TRBV6-3 and TRBJ2-5; no clear D gene. The CDR3 contains 11 residues. CDR1 is MNHEY and CDR2 is SVGEGT in the germline V gene. The CDR3 loop reads CVSSPAETQYF. The CDR3 coding sequence is TGTGTCAGCAGTCCGGCGGAGACCCAGTACTTC.

This clonotype was seen a handful of times. V is TRBV6-6 and J is TRBJ1-2, with a tentative D call TRBD1 (5 bases). This CDR3 spans 14 amino acids. Germline V CDR1 and CDR2: MNHNY, SVGAGI (reference sequence). The ends were cut back, 0 bases at V and 7 bases at J, with 12 bases in the middle. The CDR3 region is CASSYSTGTSGYTF. The CDR3 coding sequence is TGTGCCAGCAGTTACTCAACCGGGACCTCTGGCTACACCTTC.

This clonotype was counted many times. The gene calls are TRBV10-3 and TRBJ2-7; 9 nucleotides agree with TRBD2. Looked up from germline, CDR1 is ENHRY and CDR2 is SYGVKD. V was clipped by 0 bases and J by 5 bases; unmatched bases: 8. The CDR3 covers 16 residues. CDR3 coding DNA: TGTGCCATCAGTGAGTCTTTAGCGGGAGAAAGGCACGAGCAGTACTTC. Translating it yields CAISESLAGERHEQYF.

The gene calls are TRBV20-1 and TRBJ2-7; 10 bases match TRBD2. CDR3 length: 15 residues. Trimming at V came to 6 bases and at J to 0 bases, leaving 8 bases not matched to a gene. The germline CDR1 and CDR2 sequences are DFQATT and SNEGSKA (reference sequence). The CDR3 reads CSAATSGTPSYEQYF. CDR3 coding DNA: TGCAGTGCCGCCACTAGCGGGACGCCCTCCTACGAGCAGTACTTC.

This clonotype was picked up a small number of times. This sequence joins TRBV29-1 and TRBJ1-2; D is uncertain. The CDR3 is 13 residues long. Germline V gene sequence: CDR1 SQVTM, CDR2 ANQGSEA. Trimming shortened V by 3 bases and J by 4 bases, and 12 bases separated the two germline ends. In DNA form, the CDR3 reads TGCAGCGTTGAGGATCAGTTAGTCTATGGCTACACCTTC. Residues: CSVEDQLVYGYTF.

This clonotype was observed a handful of times. The J gene is TRBJ2-1, the V gene TRBV29-1, with 8 bases identical to TRBD1. V trimming: 5 bases; J trimming: 8 bases; junction bases outside the gene matches: 5. Germline CDR1 and CDR2: SQVTM and ANQGSEA. The CDR3 consists of 12 residues. Here the CDR3 reads CSVPDRVDEQFF. The DNA for the CDR3 is TGCAGCGTTCCGGACAGGGTGGATGAGCAGTTCTTC.

This clonotype was seen more than once but under ten times. The J gene is TRBJ2-3, the V gene TRBV9, with TRBD2 identical over 16 bases. Germline V CDR1 and CDR2: SGDLS, YYNGEE. V lost 3 bases to trimming and J lost 3 bases; unmatched junction nucleotides: 13. The CDR3 totals 20 residues. The CDR3 DNA sequence: TGTGCCAGCAGCGCCGGGACTAGCGGGAGGGCCGGAGTGAGGACAGATACGCAGTATTTT. Protein sequence: CASSAGTSGRAGVRTDTQYF.

This clonotype was seen only once. The gene calls are TRBV20-1 and TRBJ2-7; 10 bases are a match to TRBD2. CDR1 and CDR2 (germline): DFQATT, SNEGSKA (reference sequence). V lost 5 bases to trimming and J lost 0 bases; unmatched junction nucleotides: 7. The CDR3 runs to 15 residues. CDR3 loop: CSARSGRMLSYEQYF. CDR3 sequence (DNA): TGCAGTGCTCGTAGCGGGAGGATGCTCTCCTACGAGCAGTACTTC.

The chain employs TRBV7-2 and TRBJ2-1; D is possibly TRBD2 (5 bases). The CDR3 runs 13 residues. V was shortened by 2 bases and J by 11 bases, with 13 bases between the two germline ends. Germline V gene data show CDR1 as SGHTA and CDR2 as FQGNSA. CDR3 sequence reads: CASSLPSFRKQFF. The CDR3 DNA reads as TGTGCCAGCAGCTTACCTAGCTTTCGGAAGCAGTTCTTC. Using reference TRBV7-2 and TRBJ2-1 for the parts outside the CDR3, the full variable domain is GAGVSQSPSNKVTEKGKDVELRCDPISGHTALYWYRQSLGQGLEFLIYFQGNSAPDKSGLPSDRFSAERTGGSVSTLTIQRTQQEDSAVYLCASSLPSFRKQFFGPGTRLTVL.

The table lists this clonotype with many counts. The rearrangement links TRBV29-1 to TRBJ2-3, with a possible D match to TRBD2 (6 bases). V was trimmed by 8 bases and J by 2 bases, leaving 17 bases between them. The CDR3 sequence is 14 residues long. Per the germline V gene, CDR1 is SQVTM and CDR2 is ANQGSEA. CDR3 nucleotide sequence: TGCAGCTCGAGGCGCGGGGTTACCACAGATACGCAGTATTTT. Residues: CSSRRGVTTDTQYF.

This clonotype was counted a few times. This rearrangement joins TRBV19 to TRBJ2-5; weak D call: TRBD1 (6 bases). The germline CDR1 and CDR2 sequences are LNHDA and SQIVND (reference sequence). This CDR3 is 13 amino acids long. Between the trimmed V and J ends, which lost 10 bases and 3 bases, there was a span of 15 bases. CDR3 residues: CATKQDSEETQYF. Here the CDR3 DNA reads TGTGCCACCAAGCAGGACAGCGAAGAGACCCAGTACTTC.

A note on this clonotype: A read error may account for a junction end that differs from germline. The chain has TRBV6-5 and TRBJ2-3; the match to TRBD2 covers 7 bases. In germline, CDR1 is MNHEY, CDR2 SVGAGI. The length of the CDR3 is 15 residues. The CDR3: CTSSYRLASTDTQYF. DNA of the CDR3: TGTACCAGCAGTTACCGACTAGCTTCCACAGATACGCAGTATTTT.

V usage is TRBV11-2 and J usage is TRBJ2-1; D not resolved. The CDR3 consists of 15 residues. CDR1 and CDR2 (germline): SGHAT, FQNNGV. Trimming left V 5 bases short and J 3 bases short, with 14 bases between. The CDR3 spells CASSRFTISYNEQFF. The CDR3 DNA reads as TGTGCCAGCAGCCGCTTTACAATCAGCTACAATGAGCAGTTCTTC.

The chain employs TRBV2 and TRBJ2-1, with D perhaps matching TRBD1 or TRBD2 (5 bases each). The length of the CDR3 is 16 residues. The ends were cut back, 4 bases at V and 0 bases at J, with 13 bases in the middle. Germline lookup yields CDR1 SNHLY and CDR2 FYNNEI. The CDR3 DNA sequence: TGTGCCAGCAGTGCTGGTGGGGGAAGCTCCTACAATGAGCAGTTCTTC. Its translation: CASSAGGGSSYNEQFF. Together with reference TRBV2 and TRBJ2-1, the CDR3 gives the full variable domain: EPEVTQTPSHQVTQMGQEVILRCVPISNHLYFYWYRQILGQKVEFLVSFYNNEISEKSEIFDDQFSVERPDGSNFTLKIRSTKLEDSAMYFCASSAGGGSSYNEQFFGPGTRLTVL.

J is TRBJ1-2 and V is TRBV5-1; maybe TRBD1 (5 bases). This CDR3 comprises 16 residues. V lost 4 bases to trimming and J lost 2 bases, with 18 bases between them. CDR1 is SGHRS and CDR2 is YFSETQ in the germline V gene. CDR3 residues: CASSLAVRGKNYGYTF. The CDR3, as DNA: TGCGCCAGCAGCCTCGCCGTAAGGGGAAAAAACTATGGCTACACCTTC. Full variable domain (rest looked up from reference TRBV5-1 and TRBJ1-2): KAGVTQTPRYLIKTRGQQVTLSCSPISGHRSVSWYQQTPGQGLQFLFEYFSETQRNKGNFPGRFSGRQFSNSRSEMNVSTLELGDSALYLCASSLAVRGKNYGYTFGSGTRLTVV.

This chain joins TRBV10-3 and TRBJ2-3; D gene unclear. CDR1 is ENHRY and CDR2 is SYGVKD in the germline V gene. V shed 0 bases and J shed 2 bases, with 12 bases lying between them. This CDR3 comprises 16 residues. CDR3 in DNA: TGTGCCATCAGTGAGTCGACGGCGTATCCCACAGATACGCAGTATTTT. Its translation: CAISESTAYPTDTQYF.

The chain's CDR3 is CASLTSGIGSYNEQFF. In nucleotides, the CDR3 is TGTGCCAGCTTGACTAGCGGGATCGGGTCCTACAATGAGCAGTTCTTC. V is TRBV7-9 and J is TRBJ2-1; 11 positions match TRBD2. CDR1 and CDR2 from the germline V gene are SEHNR and FQNEAQ (reference sequence). CDR3 size: 16 residues. J gave up 1 base and V 8 bases, and 7 bases lay outside the gene matches.

The chain uses TRBV7-3 and TRBJ2-1; the match to TRBD2 covers 9 bases. V was pared by 3 bases and J by 5 bases, with 5 bases of the junction left unmatched. Germline V CDR1 and CDR2: SGHTA, FQGTGA. This CDR3 contains 15 residues. Here the CDR3 DNA reads TGTGCCAGCAGCTTTGGGGCTAGCGGGAACAATGAGCAGTTCTTC. Its translation is CASSFGASGNNEQFF.

This sequence joins TRBV20-1 and TRBJ2-7; TRBD2 is a possible D gene (5 bases). V lost 6 bases and J 5 bases, leaving 17 bases between the germline ends. The germline V gene encodes CDR1 DFQATT and CDR2 SNEGSKA (reference sequence). This CDR3 comprises 13 residues. CDR3 in amino acids: CSATSGSHDEQYF. In DNA, the CDR3 is TGCAGTGCCACCTCGGGATCTCACGACGAGCAGTACTTC.

This sequence joins TRBV29-1 and TRBJ2-7, with D unclear. V lost 4 bases and J lost 3, with 10 bases in between. Per the germline V gene, CDR1 is SQVTM and CDR2 is ANQGSEA. The CDR3 covers 12 residues. The CDR3 DNA reads as TGCAGCGTTGGCCAGAACCTCTACGAGCAGTACTTC. It is translated as CSVGQNLYEQYF.

This chain links TRBV20-1 with TRBJ1-4; TRBD1 is a possible D gene (5 bases). Germline-derived CDR1 and CDR2 are DFQATT and SNEGSKA (reference sequence). The V end lost 6 bases, the J end lost 3 bases, and 17 bases lay between the germline ends. The CDR3 consists of 15 residues. The CDR3 sequence: CSASSFRDSNEKLFF. The CDR3 DNA sequence: TGCAGTGCGAGCTCGTTCAGGGACTCTAATGAAAAACTGTTTTTT.

The CDR3 bases are TGCAGCGTCGGACAGGGGGCTTACTACAATGAGCAGTTCTTC. Translating gives CSVGQGAYYNEQFF. This sequence joins TRBV29-1 and TRBJ2-1; 11 nucleotides agree with TRBD1. Trimming cost V 6 bases and J 3 bases; bases outside gene matches: 4. CDR3 length: 14 residues. Germline V gene sequence: CDR1 SQVTM, CDR2 ANQGSEA.

On this clonotype: One end of the junction does not line up with germline, which may come from a read error. The chain is built from TRBV15 and TRBJ2-7; 10 bases line up with TRBD2. CDR1 is LNHNV, CDR2 YYDKDF, per germline (reference sequence). The CDR3 consists of 19 residues. In DNA form, the CDR3 reads TGTGCCACCGGCAGAGATCTTGGACTAGCGGTTCTTAGCTCCTACGAGCAGTACTTC. It is translated as CATGRDLGLAVLSSYEQYF.

This clonotype showed up just once. The gene calls are TRBV6-4 and TRBJ2-1; TRBD2 aligns across 10 bases. This CDR3 region has 16 residues. Trimming removed 5 bases from V and 7 bases from J; junction bases left unmatched: 11. Germline lookup yields CDR1 MRHNA and CDR2 SNTAGT. The CDR3: CASSFEAGGPSNEQFF. DNA of the CDR3: TGTGCCAGCAGTTTCGAAGCGGGAGGGCCTTCGAATGAGCAGTTCTTC.

This chain's CDR3 is CASRARGILETQYF. CDR3 bases: TGTGCCAGCAGGGCACGGGGGATCTTAGAGACCCAGTACTTC. The V gene is TRBV27, the J gene TRBJ2-5; D might be TRBD2 (6 bases). With 6 bases removed from V and 4 bases from J, the gap between germline ends came to 15 bases. The germline CDR1 and CDR2 sequences are MNHEY and SMNVEV (reference sequence). The CDR3 sequence is 14 residues long.